The 17 T cell receptor beta chains presented below share a single source sample, sequenced in a study of blood T cell repertoires in COVID-19 (dated by TCRdb to about 2020). The library was built by means of the immunoSEQ multiplex PCR assay. TCRdb holds this immuneACCESS table with in-frame rearrangements only. Some clones are missing; in checked studies, unresolved V genes explain under half, and the rest has no known cause. Recorded for this sample are around 250,000 clones; about 85% of them occurred a single time. The ten largest clonotypes hold 5% to 7.5% of the sample. The specimen was PBMCs or T cells enriched from blood (not recorded which). The receptors stem from a woman aged 50 to 60 who had been exposed to COVID-19.

The rearrangement uses TRBV27 and TRBJ2-5; tentatively, D is TRBD1 (5 bases). Deletions cut 5 bases from V and 2 bases from J, with 12 bases between. The CDR3 runs 14 residues. Germline CDR1 MNHEY, CDR2 SMNVEV (reference sequence). The CDR3 here is CASSPIDRQETQYF. The CDR3 nucleotides read TGTGCCAGCAGTCCGATTGACAGACAAGAGACCCAGTACTTC.

The chain is built from TRBV11-2 and TRBJ2-5, with D maybe TRBD1 (7 bases). V lost 5 bases, J lost 9 bases, and 19 bases lay in between. Germline loops: CDR1 SGHAT, CDR2 FQNNGV. The CDR3 runs 14 residues. CDR3 bases: TGTGCCAGCAGCCCGTCAGGGGGACTTGGGGCCCAGTACTTC. Amino acid sequence: CASSPSGGLGAQYF.

The chain combines TRBV10-3 with TRBJ1-2; 7 bases are shared with TRBD1. Germline CDR1 reads ENHRY; CDR2 reads SYGVKD. The CDR3 sequence is 13 residues long. V lost 6 bases, J lost 2 bases, and 3 bases stayed unmatched. CDR3 loop: CAIRMTGNYGYTF. DNA of the CDR3: TGTGCCATCAGGATGACAGGGAACTATGGCTACACCTTC.

The V gene is TRBV3-1 (or the pseudogene TRBV3-2), the J gene TRBJ2-2; TRBD2 matches 15 bases. This CDR3 has 15 amino acids. V dropped 4 bases and J dropped 6; count of bases not matched to a gene: 0. Germline CDR1 LGHDT, CDR2 YNNKEL (reference sequence). The CDR3 DNA is TGTGCCAGCAGCCGGACTAGCGGGGGGGCCGGGGAGCTGTTTTTT. This codes for CASSRTSGGAGELFF.

This clone was detected ten times or more. The rearrangement joins TRBV9 to TRBJ1-3; maybe TRBD1 (5 bases). Germline CDR1 and CDR2: SGDLS and YYNGEE. V was clipped by 2 bases and J by 4 bases, with 13 bases between them. This CDR3 has 15 residues. The CDR3 nucleotides are TGTGCCAGCAGCGTCGAAGCAGGGCACGGAAACACCATATATTTT. This sequence encodes CASSVEAGHGNTIYF.

The chain carries TRBV4-1 and TRBJ2-7; D is perhaps TRBD1 (6 bases). Germline values: CDR1 MGHRA, CDR2 YSYEKL. V gave up 1 base and J gave up 0 bases, with 10 bases separating them. There are 15 residues in the CDR3. DNA of the CDR3: TGCGCCAGCAGCCAAGGACAGGCAAGCTCCTACGAGCAGTACTTC. This translates into CASSQGQASSYEQYF.

The chain couples TRBV11-2 to TRBJ2-5; 9 nucleotides align to TRBD1. CDR1 SGHAT and CDR2 FQNNGV come from the germline V gene. The CDR3 extends over 14 amino acids. The trim removed 3 bases at V and 4 bases at J, leaving 3 bases unmatched. DNA of the CDR3: TGTGCCAGCAGCTTCGGACAGGGGAGAGAGACCCAGTACTTC. This encodes CASSFGQGRETQYF. The variable domain in full, completed from reference TRBV11-2 and TRBJ2-5, reads EAGVAQSPRYKIIEKRQSVAFWCNPISGHATLYWYQQILGQGPKLLIQFQNNGVVDDSQLPKDRFSAERLKGVDSTLKIQPAKLEDSAVYLCASSFGQGRETQYFGPGTRLLVL.

The chain links TRBV19 to TRBJ1-1; D ambiguous. With 3 bases removed from V and 6 bases from J, the gap between germline ends came to 14 bases. This CDR3 has 14 residues. Looked up from germline, CDR1 is LNHDA and CDR2 is SQIVND (reference sequence). The CDR3 spells CASSIQAGSPEAFF. DNA for the CDR3: TGTGCCAGTAGTATCCAAGCGGGGAGCCCTGAAGCTTTCTTT.

This clone was observed once. This chain uses TRBV9 with TRBJ2-3; 7 bases fit TRBD1. V was pared by 3 bases and J by 8 bases, with 12 bases of the junction left unmatched. Germline CDR1 is SGDLS and CDR2 is YYNGEE. The CDR3 loop spans 15 amino acids. CDR3 amino acids: CASSGTGVSSGTQYF. CDR3 nucleotide sequence: TGTGCCAGCAGCGGTACAGGGGTCTCCTCCGGTACGCAGTATTTT.

This chain uses TRBV29-1 with TRBJ1-2, with TRBD1 matching over 10 bases. This CDR3 comprises 13 residues. The V and J ends lost 3 bases and 4 bases, in that order; junction bases with no gene match: 2. In germline, CDR1 is SQVTM, CDR2 ANQGSEA. The CDR3 region has the DNA TGCAGCGTTGATGGACAGGGGGTCTATGGCTACACCTTC. Protein sequence: CSVDGQGVYGYTF. The full variable domain, in which reference TRBV29-1 and TRBJ1-2 provide the parts outside the CDR3, is SAVISQKPSRDICQRGTSLTIQCQVDSQVTMMFWYRQQPGQSLTLIATANQGSEATYESGFVIDKFPISRPNLTFSTLTVSNMSPEDSSIYLCSVDGQGVYGYTFGSGTRLTVV.

The rearrangement joins TRBV4-1 to TRBJ2-7; 12 nucleotides line up with TRBD2. This CDR3 is built from 15 residues. The V gene end was trimmed by 1 base and the J gene end by 9 bases; junction bases not matched to a gene: 7. Germline V gene lookup returns CDR1 MGHRA and CDR2 YSYEKL. This CDR3 reads CASSQVASGGAAQYF. CDR3 sequence (DNA): TGCGCCAGCAGCCAAGTGGCTAGCGGGGGGGCAGCGCAGTACTTC.

V gene TRBV21-1 combines with J gene TRBJ1-4. TRBV21-1 is assigned pseudogene status. CDR3 size: 17 residues. As DNA, the CDR3 is TGTGCCAGCAGCAATGCGGTGCAAGTTGCAACTAATGAAAAACTGTTTTTT. Its protein is CASSNAVQVATNEKLFF.

The chain uses TRBV18 and TRBJ2-6; D ambiguous. Germline CDR1 reads KGHSH; CDR2 reads LQKENI. Trimming removed 2 bases at V and 0 bases at J, with 11 bases between. The CDR3 is made up of 17 amino acids. CDR3 DNA: TGTGCCAGCTCACCAGTTGGTCCAGGCTCTGGGGCCAACGTCCTGACTTTC. This gives the protein CASSPVGPGSGANVLTF.

The chain links TRBV19 to TRBJ1-2; maybe TRBD1 (6 bases). This CDR3 has 14 amino acids. Trimming cost V 2 bases and J 8 bases, with 15 bases left between them. Germline values: CDR1 LNHDA, CDR2 SQIVND (reference sequence). In nucleotides, the CDR3 is TGTGCCAGTAGTATACAGCAGGGGACGGGCGGCTACACCTTC. Translated, it gives CASSIQQGTGGYTF.

The chain employs TRBV24-1 and TRBJ2-6; a weak D match, TRBD1 (5 bases). CDR1 and CDR2 (germline): KGHDR, SFDVKD. The CDR3 spans 17 residues. The ends were cut back, 5 bases at V and 2 bases at J, with 15 bases in the middle. The CDR3 loop is CATSGAQGRTGANVLTF. The CDR3 DNA is TGTGCCACCAGTGGGGCGCAGGGTAGAACTGGGGCCAACGTCCTGACTTTC.

This chain joins TRBV28 and TRBJ2-7, with 9 positions matching TRBD1. With 5 bases clipped from V and 11 bases from J, the junction kept 10 bases outside the gene matches. Germline CDR1 reads MDHEN; CDR2 reads SYDVKM. The CDR3 covers 13 residues. CDR3 DNA sequence: TGTGCCAGCAGTGCAGACTGGACAGGGGATAAGTACTTC. This gives the protein CASSADWTGDKYF.

This clone was observed a few times. This CDR3 is CASSEEGSRGGATYEQYF. CDR3 DNA: TGTGCCAGCAGTGAAGAGGGGTCCCGCGGGGGGGCCACCTACGAGCAGTACTTC. The V call is TRBV2, the J call TRBJ2-7, with 9 bases fitting TRBD2. Trimming cost V 1 base and J 2 bases; bases outside gene matches: 12. Germline CDR1 is SNHLY and CDR2 is FYNNEI. The CDR3 totals 18 residues.